This paragraph reports one T cell receptor (beta chain). What it recognizes is unknown. These data come from a study of T cells after yellow fever vaccination. Overall study results and limits: After the booster, about 95% of CD4 and 75% to 90% of CD8 primary-response clones were re-detected.

By 5'RACE template switching, TCR cDNA was produced, with a universal primer site and UMIs added in the process. TCRdb called the 5' RACE reads again in MiXCR, with one record for every CDR3 protein. The repertoire holds approximately 120,000 distinct CDR3 sequences, 12% to 15% seen once, with about 42% in the top ten. Sequenced here: CD8+ T cells sorted from PBMCs, sampled 5 days after the yellow fever booster vaccination. The clonotype was recovered from a young man who received the YFV17D yellow fever vaccine.

CDR3 coding DNA: TGTGCCAGCAGTCTACTAGCGGGGCTAGAGACCCAGTACTTC. This gives the protein CASSLLAGLETQYF. The rearrangement joins TRBV6-5 to TRBJ2-5, with 10 nucleotides matching TRBD2. This CDR3 region has 14 residues. Germline loops: CDR1 MNHEY, CDR2 SVGAGI. With 5 bases clipped from V and 4 bases from J, the junction kept 4 bases outside the gene matches.